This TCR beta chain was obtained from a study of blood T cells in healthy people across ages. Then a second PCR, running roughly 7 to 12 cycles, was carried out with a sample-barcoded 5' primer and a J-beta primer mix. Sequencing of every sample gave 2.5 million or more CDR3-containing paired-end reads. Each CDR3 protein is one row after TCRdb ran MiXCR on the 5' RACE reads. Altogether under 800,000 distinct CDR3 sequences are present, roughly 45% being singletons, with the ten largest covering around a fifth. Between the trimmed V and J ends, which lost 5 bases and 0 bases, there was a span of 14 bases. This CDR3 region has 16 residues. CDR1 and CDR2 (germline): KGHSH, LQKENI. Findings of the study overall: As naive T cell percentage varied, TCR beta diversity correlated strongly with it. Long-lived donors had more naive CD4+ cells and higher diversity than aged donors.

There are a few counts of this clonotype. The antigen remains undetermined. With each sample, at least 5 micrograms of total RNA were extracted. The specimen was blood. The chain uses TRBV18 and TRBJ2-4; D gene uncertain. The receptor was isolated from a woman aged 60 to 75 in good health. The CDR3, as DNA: TGTGCCAGCTCATCCCTCGGATCCCTAGCCAAAAACATTCAGTACTTC. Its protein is CASSSLGSLAKNIQYF. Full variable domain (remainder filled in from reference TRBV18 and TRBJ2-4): NAGVMQNPRHLVRRRGQEARLRCSPMKGHSHVYWYRQLPEEGLKFMVYLQKENIIDESGMPKERFSAEFPKEGPSILRIQQVVRGDSAAYFCASSSLGSLAKNIQYFGAGTRLSVL.